Presented here are 29 T cell receptor beta chains from one specimen sequenced in a study of PD-1 blockade in classical Hodgkin lymphoma (dated by TCRdb to about 2020). Per the publication, the time point label means: cycle 1 day 1 (C1D1), immediately before nivolumab initiation. Every trial patient had relapsed following autologous stem cell transplantation, and prior brentuximab vedotin exposure was what differed among cohorts A, B and C. Using a Miltenyi CD4+ T cell isolation kit, CD4+ T cells were purified from thawed PBMCs through magnetic negative selection. Library prep was done by the immunoSEQ multiplex PCR assay. The table was pulled from immuneACCESS by TCRdb, which kept in-frame rearrangements only. Such tables lose some clones; where checked, under half of the loss comes from unresolved V genes, and the rest has no known cause. This sample holds over 8,500 clones; around 82% were observed only once. The ten largest clones add up to roughly 12% of the sample.

The material sequenced was CD4+ T cells from blood, taken at baseline. These receptors all come from a human donor with classical Hodgkin lymphoma.

The chain uses TRBV5-1 and TRBJ1-2, with D unresolved. The germline V gene encodes CDR1 SGHRS and CDR2 YFSETQ. Between the trimmed V and J ends, which lost 6 bases and 0 bases, there was a span of 12 bases. The CDR3 runs to 14 residues. The CDR3, as DNA: TGCGCCAGCACCCCGATAGCTCCTAACTATGGCTACACCTTC. Translation gives CASTPIAPNYGYTF. Supplemented by reference TRBV5-1 and TRBJ1-2, the full variable domain reads KAGVTQTPRYLIKTRGQQVTLSCSPISGHRSVSWYQQTPGQGLQFLFEYFSETQRNKGNFPGRFSGRQFSNSRSEMNVSTLELGDSALYLCASTPIAPNYGYTFGSGTRLTVV.

The table lists this clone with a few counts. In nucleotides, the CDR3 is TGTGCCAGCAGCTTGGATAGCGGGAGTCTCTACGAGCAGTACTTC. Protein sequence: CASSLDSGSLYEQYF. The genes are TRBV5-4 and TRBJ2-7, with 9 nucleotides matching TRBD2. With V trimmed by 0 bases and J by 3 bases, 4 bases remained unmatched. The CDR3 length is 15 residues. Germline assignment: CDR1 SGHNT and CDR2 YYREEE (reference sequence).

The chain combines TRBV19 with TRBJ2-3; tentative D call: TRBD2 (5 bases). CDR3 length equals 14 residues. The germline gives CDR1 LNHDA, CDR2 SQIVND (reference sequence). V lost 2 bases and J lost 1, with 7 bases in between. CDR3 residues: CASSINSGTDTQYF. For the CDR3, the DNA is TGTGCCAGTAGTATAAATAGCGGCACAGATACGCAGTATTTT.

The rearrangement links TRBV5-1 to TRBJ2-2; 7 bases are shared with TRBD2. This CDR3 contains 17 residues. In germline, CDR1 is SGHRS, CDR2 YFSETQ. The junction had 9 bases not matched to a gene; V was cut back by 4 bases and J by 0 bases. The CDR3: CASSHSKAGTNTGELFF. CDR3 nucleotides: TGCGCCAGCAGCCACTCCAAAGCGGGAACGAACACCGGGGAGCTGTTTTTT.

This clone has a single count. The chain uses TRBV6-1 and TRBJ2-4; 7 bases agree with TRBD1. The V gene end was trimmed by 10 bases and the J gene end by 0 bases; junction bases not matched to a gene: 6. This CDR3 has 14 residues. Germline V gene lookup returns CDR1 MNHNS and CDR2 SASEGT. The CDR3 bases are TGTGCCACCGAACAGGGGCAAGCCAAAAACATTCAGTACTTC. It codes for CATEQGQAKNIQYF.

The gene calls are TRBV10-3 and TRBJ2-1; tentatively, D is TRBD2 (5 bases). The CDR3 sequence is 15 residues long. Trimming removed 0 bases at V and 11 bases at J, with 17 bases between. Germline V gives CDR1 ENHRY, CDR2 SYGVKD. Here the CDR3 reads CAISESEGDLGKQFF. DNA of the CDR3: TGTGCCATCAGTGAGTCCGAGGGAGACCTTGGGAAGCAGTTCTTC.

This clone was picked up a small number of times. The CDR3 loop is CASSWGRGGELFF. The CDR3 DNA sequence: TGTGCCAGCAGCTGGGGGCGTGGCGGGGAGCTGTTTTTT. This rearrangement joins TRBV5-6 to TRBJ2-2; D possibly corresponds to TRBD1 (6 bases). The CDR3 is 13 amino acids. From germline, CDR1 is SGHDT and CDR2 YYEEEE. V lost 3 bases and J 7 bases, leaving 10 bases between the germline ends. Using reference TRBV5-6 and TRBJ2-2 for the parts outside the CDR3, the full variable domain is DAGVTQSPTHLIKTRGQQVTLRCSPKSGHDTVSWYQQALGQGPQFIFQYYEEEERQRGNFPDRFSGHQFPNYSSELNVNALLLGDSALYLCASSWGRGGELFFGEGSRLTVL.

The CDR3 region has the DNA TGCGCCAGCAGTGAGCCGCGGACTAGCACAGATACGCAGTATTTT. This encodes CASSEPRTSTDTQYF. The rearrangement joins TRBV10-2 to TRBJ2-3, with D possibly TRBD2 on 5 matching bases. Germline V gene sequence: CDR1 WSHSY, CDR2 SAAADI. The CDR3 is 15 amino acids. Between the trimmed V and J ends, which lost 2 bases and 0 bases, there was a span of 9 bases.

This clone is labeled as medium-sized (0.01 to 0.1%). This sequence joins TRBV5-1 and TRBJ2-7, with D perhaps TRBD1 or TRBD2 (5 bases each). Germline V lookup: CDR1 SGHRS, CDR2 YFSETQ. The CDR3 is made up of 14 amino acids. Between the trimmed V and J ends, which lost 4 bases and 0 bases, there was a span of 11 bases. CDR3 residues: CASSLGAGSYEQYF. In DNA form, the CDR3 reads TGCGCCAGCAGCCTCGGGGCTGGCTCCTACGAGCAGTACTTC.

This clone was found once. The chain has TRBV28 and TRBJ2-7, with TRBD1 matching 12 bases. Germline CDR1 MDHEN, CDR2 SYDVKM. The V segment lost 7 bases and the J segment 7 bases; nucleotides outside the gene matches: 8. The CDR3 is made up of 14 amino acids. Here the CDR3 reads CASIGRDRGREQYF. CDR3 nucleotide sequence: TGTGCCAGCATCGGTCGGGACAGGGGGCGGGAGCAGTACTTC.

The chain couples TRBV6-4 to TRBJ2-5, with 8 bases matching TRBD1. The length of the CDR3 is 14 residues. Germline assignment: CDR1 MRHNA and CDR2 SNTAGT. Losses at the gene ends were 3 bases for V and 5 bases for J; bases not matched to a gene: 5. CDR3 loop: CASSEDRAGETQYF. CDR3 DNA sequence: TGTGCCAGCAGTGAGGACAGGGCGGGGGAGACCCAGTACTTC.

CDR3 region: CATDRGTDTQYF. CDR3 nucleotides: TGTGCCACGGACAGGGGCACAGATACGCAGTATTTT. V and J are TRBV10-3 and TRBJ2-3; 8 positions agree with TRBD1. The CDR3 runs to 12 residues. Germline CDR1 reads ENHRY; CDR2 reads SYGVKD. Germline trimming cut 10 bases from V and 1 base from J; bases unmatched to any gene: 1.

This sequence joins TRBV28 and TRBJ2-3, with D possibly matching TRBD2 (5 bases). Per the germline V gene, CDR1 is MDHEN and CDR2 is SYDVKM. The V gene lost 5 bases and the J gene lost 2 bases, with 11 bases spanning the gap. This CDR3 has 14 residues. The chain's CDR3 is CASSQRILTDTQYF. The DNA for the CDR3 is TGTGCCAGCAGTCAGCGGATACTCACAGATACGCAGTATTTT.

V usage is TRBV2 and J usage is TRBJ2-1; TRBD2 is a possible D gene (6 bases). The length of the CDR3 is 14 residues. Germline assignment: CDR1 SNHLY and CDR2 FYNNEI. V gave up 5 bases and J gave up 6 bases, with 14 bases separating them. DNA of the CDR3: TGTGCCAGCAGTTTGGATAGCGGAGGCAATGAGCAGTTCTTC. It codes for CASSLDSGGNEQFF.

This clone was observed a few times. The genes are TRBV27 and TRBJ1-1, with no clear D. Germline V gives CDR1 MNHEY, CDR2 SMNVEV (reference sequence). Trimming removed 4 bases from V and 4 bases from J, with 13 bases in between. This CDR3 is built from 14 residues. The CDR3 DNA reads TGTGCCAGCAGTTACTCGGGCTGGGTCACTGAAGCTTTCTTT. Translated, it gives CASSYSGWVTEAFF.

The V call is TRBV29-1, the J call TRBJ1-4; D not resolved. Trimming shortened V by 4 bases and J by 8 bases, and 14 bases separated the two germline ends. There are 13 residues in the CDR3. CDR1 and CDR2 from the germline V gene are SQVTM and ANQGSEA. CDR3: CSVAQQGTEKLFF. The CDR3 DNA is TGCAGCGTTGCCCAGCAAGGTACCGAAAAACTGTTTTTT.

Written as DNA, the CDR3 is TGTGCCAGTGGGAGGCAGGCCACAAAAAACATTCAGTACTTC. Protein: CASGRQATKNIQYF. This chain joins TRBV19 and TRBJ2-4; a possible D gene is TRBD2 (6 bases). Trimming took 8 bases from V and 4 from J, leaving 15 bases between them. The CDR3 is made up of 14 amino acids. Germline CDR1 is LNHDA and CDR2 is SQIVND (reference sequence).

V usage is TRBV19 and J usage is TRBJ2-2; 12 nucleotides align to TRBD2. Trimming removed 3 bases from V and 4 bases from J; junction bases left unmatched: 6. CDR3 length: 17 amino acids. Germline V gene data show CDR1 as LNHDA and CDR2 as SQIVND (reference sequence). Here the CDR3 DNA reads TGTGCCAGTAGTATTCCTAGCGGGAGGGCGGCCACCGGGGAGCTGTTTTTT. The encoded protein is CASSIPSGRAATGELFF.

This clone came up a few times. The chain is built from TRBV2 and TRBJ1-1; no firm D call. V lost 8 bases to trimming and J lost 0 bases, with 7 bases between them. The CDR3 contains 12 residues. CDR1 and CDR2 (germline): SNHLY, FYNNEI. Here the CDR3 reads CASVKMNTEAFF. The CDR3 DNA sequence: TGTGCCAGCGTCAAGATGAACACTGAAGCTTTCTTT.

This clone was seen just once. The gene calls are TRBV9 and TRBJ2-1; perhaps TRBD2 as D (6 bases). This CDR3 is 13 amino acids long. Germline assignment: CDR1 SGDLS and CDR2 YYNGEE. Deletions cut 4 bases from V and 8 bases from J, with 13 bases between. Written as DNA, the CDR3 is TGTGCCAGCAGCTTCCGCGGAGGGGATGAGCAGTTCTTC. As protein: CASSFRGGDEQFF. Variable domain in full (rest from reference TRBV9 and TRBJ2-1): DSGVTQTPKHLITATGQRVTLRCSPRSGDLSVYWYQQSLDQGLQFLIQYYNGEERAKGNILERFSAQQFPDLHSELNLSSLELGDSALYFCASSFRGGDEQFFGPGTRLTVL.

This clone was found a few times. The chain carries TRBV5-1 and TRBJ1-2; tentatively, D is TRBD1 (6 bases). CDR3 size: 15 residues. The V gene's germline CDR1 is SGHRS and CDR2 YFSETQ. V lost 0 bases to trimming and J lost 4 bases, with 13 bases between them. CDR3 bases: TGCGCCAGCAGCTTGGACGGTAACAGGGTCTATGGCTACACCTTC. Translating gives CASSLDGNRVYGYTF.

This chain links TRBV7-2 with TRBJ2-1; possibly TRBD2 for D (5 bases). Trimming took off 3 bases at V and 0 bases at J, with 12 bases between the two ends. This CDR3 contains 16 residues. Germline assignment: CDR1 SGHTA and CDR2 FQGNSA. The CDR3, as DNA: TGTGCCAGCAGCTTGGTACATGGGAGCTCCTACAATGAGCAGTTCTTC. Residues: CASSLVHGSSYNEQFF.

This clone was seen only once. The same CDR3 is also encoded by other DNA sequences in this sample. The rearrangement links TRBV19 to TRBJ1-1, with TRBD1 identical over 11 bases. Unmatched junction bases numbered 3, after V lost 5 bases and J lost 4 bases. CDR1 LNHDA and CDR2 SQIVND come from the germline V gene (reference sequence). The CDR3 has 14 amino acids. CDR3 DNA sequence: TGTGCCAGTAGTTCCGGGACAGGGGGCACTGAAGCTTTCTTT. Translated: CASSSGTGGTEAFF.

This chain uses TRBV7-6 with TRBJ2-7; TRBD1 agrees at 8 bases. The CDR3 is 14 residues long. Losses at the gene ends were 5 bases for V and 1 base for J; bases not matched to a gene: 4. Germline V lookup: CDR1 SGHVS, CDR2 FNYEAQ. The CDR3, as DNA: TGTGCCAGCAGCCGCACAGGGGGGTCCTACGAGCAGTACTTC. Protein product: CASSRTGGSYEQYF.

The chain combines TRBV11-2 with TRBJ2-7; D is uncertain. V was pared by 4 bases and J by 6 bases, with 7 bases between. Germline CDR1 reads SGHAT; CDR2 reads FQNNGV. The CDR3 length is 11 residues. The CDR3 loop reads CASSSTSEQYF. The CDR3 nucleotides are TGTGCCAGCAGCTCGACAAGCGAGCAGTACTTC.

V gene TRBV6-1 combines with J gene TRBJ1-2; D is undetermined. The germline gives CDR1 MNHNS, CDR2 SASEGT. Trimming left V 7 bases short and J 8 bases short, with 11 bases between. The CDR3 sequence is 11 residues long. For the CDR3, the DNA is TGTGCCAGCACGGTCGGTGCGGGCTACACCTTC. Its protein is CASTVGAGYTF.

This clone was observed a single time. This chain links TRBV4-1 with TRBJ2-5; no reliable D call. V lost 1 base and J lost 5, with 8 bases in between. CDR3 size: 13 residues. The germline V gene encodes CDR1 MGHRA and CDR2 YSYEKL. The CDR3, as DNA: TGCGCCAGCAGCCAAGTCACATGGGAGACCCAGTACTTC. It is translated as CASSQVTWETQYF.

The chain's CDR3 is CASNNRVSDTQYF. Written as DNA, the CDR3 is TGTGCCAGCAACAACAGGGTTTCAGATACGCAGTATTTT. The genes are TRBV5-4 and TRBJ2-3; TRBD1 is a possible D gene (6 bases). This CDR3 has 13 residues. Germline V gene sequence: CDR1 SGHNT, CDR2 YYREEE (reference sequence). The V end lost 6 bases, the J end lost 4 bases, and 12 bases lay between the germline ends.

This chain joins TRBV28 and TRBJ1-3, with D tentatively TRBD1 (5 bases). The CDR3 covers 13 residues. CDR1 is MDHEN, CDR2 SYDVKM, per germline. Trimming took 8 bases from V and 1 from J, leaving 9 bases between them. The CDR3 DNA reads TGTGCCAGCTTGGCAGGGTCTGGAAACACCATATATTTT. Translation gives CASLAGSGNTIYF.